This record concerns one T cell receptor (beta chain) sequence. The antigen remains unidentified. The sample comes from a study of shared clonotypes between healthy human individuals. Study-level results: Non-shared clonotypes had lower generation probabilities than those shared by all four donors. The authors sampled blood alone, and tissue repertoires likely differ. Generally, naive subsets (rather than memory subsets) showed larger estimated richness.

Naivety among CD8 cells was defined by CD45RO negativity and positive CCR7 selection, thereby excluding terminally differentiated effector memory CD45RA+ cells. The assay was immunoSEQ multiplex PCR, and TCRdb's table has in-frame clones only and misses some. The data hold millions of clones, with roughly 94% observed a single time. The germline V and J ends were trimmed by 0 bases and 1 base, with 10 bases remaining between them. The CDR3 consists of 14 residues. Germline V gives CDR1 GTSNPN, CDR2 SVGIG (reference sequence). Sequencing was done on a sample of naive CD8+ T cells sorted from blood. V gene TRBV30 combines with J gene TRBJ2-7, with D possibly being TRBD2 (6 bases). The TCR sequence derives from a young man in good health. CDR3 residues: CAWSVRELSYEQYF. The CDR3 DNA is TGTGCCTGGAGTGTACGGGAGTTGTCCTACGAGCAGTACTTC.